These T cell receptor beta chains were read from a single sample in a study of cytomegalovirus exposure and HLA in healthy donors. TCRdb's copy holds only in-frame clones and misses some; the assay was immunoSEQ multiplex PCR. Counted here are roughly 130,000 clones, 80% occurring once; the ten biggest clones make up 1%. Source material: PBMCs. These receptors were collected from a man aged 35 to 55 in good health and CMV-seronegative. The CDR3 runs from the conserved cysteine through the conserved F or W. Each record gives: J gene, V gene, D gene, clone size, CDR3 length, CDR3 protein, CDR3 DNA. D genes are given only for firm matches. Rows may omit the clone size; those that give it use once, few, many or a size class.

TRBJ2-1 | TRBV9 | TRBD2 | NA | 14 | CASSTGTSGNEQFF | TGTGCCAGCAGCACCGGGACTAGCGGGAATGAGCAGTTCTTC
TRBJ2-5 | TRBV27 | TRBD1 | NA | 13 | CASSSRGRETQYF | TGTGCCAGCAGTAGCAGGGGGCGTGAGACCCAGTACTTC
TRBJ2-5 | TRBV18 | NA | NA | 15 | CASSPLGQVGETQYF | TGTGCCAGCTCACCACTGGGACAAGTGGGAGAGACCCAGTACTTC
TRBJ1-5 | TRBV7-8 | TRBD1 | few | 19 | CASSAGQGKVYDSNQPQHF | TGTGCCAGCAGCGCCGGACAGGGAAAAGTATACGATAGCAATCAGCCCCAGCATTTT
TRBJ2-5 | TRBV13 | NA | NA | 16 | CASSFGGAGSQETQYF | TGTGCCAGCAGCTTTGGAGGGGCAGGTTCCCAAGAGACCCAGTACTTC
TRBJ2-7 | TRBV6-1 | NA | NA | 11 | CASQASYEQYF | TGTGCCAGCCAAGCTTCCTACGAGCAGTACTTC
TRBJ2-7 | TRBV25-1 | NA | NA | 12 | CASSEFSFEQYF | TGTGCCAGCAGTGAATTTTCCTTCGAGCAGTACTTC
TRBJ2-7 | TRBV21-1 | NA | NA | 15 | CASRDRGSRYYEQYF | TGTGCCAGCCGGGACAGGGGCTCCAGATATTACGAGCAGTACTTC
TRBJ2-1 | TRBV5-1 | NA | few | 14 | CASSLRENGNEQFF | TGCGCCAGCAGCTTGCGGGAGAACGGCAATGAGCAGTTCTTC
TRBJ2-3 | TRBV4-2 | NA | NA | 15 | CASSQETGYTDTQYF | TGTGCCAGCAGCCAAGAAACAGGCTACACAGATACGCAGTATTTT
TRBJ1-5 | TRBV19 | TRBD1 | NA | 14 | CASSTGQGNQPQHF | TGTGCCAGTAGTACCGGACAGGGCAATCAGCCCCAGCATTTT
TRBJ2-2 | TRBV28 | TRBD2 | NA | 19 | CASSSLGLAGDEGSGELFF | TGTGCCAGCAGTTCCCTGGGACTAGCGGGAGATGAAGGGTCCGGGGAGCTGTTTTTT
TRBJ1-2 | TRBV7-2 | TRBD1 | NA | 14 | CASSPQGSLGGYTF | TGTGCCAGCAGCCCACAGGGGTCGCTCGGGGGCTACACCTTC
TRBJ2-1 | TRBV7-3 | TRBD2 | NA | 16 | CASSSPGTSGGNEQFF | TGTGCCAGCAGCTCTCCGGGGACTAGCGGGGGCAATGAGCAGTTCTTC
TRBJ1-1 | TRBV2 | NA | NA | 15 | CASSYLDPGGTEAFF | TGTGCCAGCAGCTACCTAGACCCCGGAGGCACTGAAGCTTTCTTT
TRBJ2-6 | TRBV10-3 | NA | NA | 19 | CAISESRAGGLPGANVLTF | TGTGCCATCAGTGAGTCGAGGGCCGGGGGGCTCCCTGGGGCCAACGTCCTGACTTTC
TRBJ2-7 | TRBV19 | TRBD2 | once | 14 | CASSPGTTTDEQYF | TGTGCCAGTAGTCCAGGGACTACCACGGACGAGCAGTACTTC